The rows below give T cell receptor beta chains drawn from one sample of a study of T cell responses to AZD1222 COVID-19 vaccine. Assay: immunoSEQ multiplex PCR; the TCRdb copy retains only in-frame clones and omits some. The sample carries 190,000 or so clones, 90% to 95% recorded once. The material sequenced was peripheral blood, taken 28 days after the second AZD1222 dose. These receptors were collected from an adult who received the AZD1222 COVID-19 vaccine. Both conserved end residues are part of each CDR3. Fields, in order: clone size, D gene, V gene, J gene, CDR3 length, CDR3 DNA, CDR3 protein. D genes are given only for firm matches. The listing skips clone size in some rows; elsewhere it reads once, few, many or a size class.

NA,TRBD2,TRBV10-3,TRBJ2-7,15,TGTGCCATCAGAAGATCCGGGACTAGCGGGAACGAGCAGTACTTC,CAIRRSGTSGNEQYF
NA,TRBD2,TRBV5-1,TRBJ2-2,15,TGCGCCAGCAGCTTGGTCGCGGGAGCCCCCGGGGAGCTGTTTTTT,CASSLVAGAPGELFF
NA,TRBD1,TRBV7-6,TRBJ1-2,18,TGTGCCAGCAGCTTAGCGGGGGTACTCGGACAGGGGGACTATGGCTACACCTTC,CASSLAGVLGQGDYGYTF
NA,NA,TRBV7-2,TRBJ2-3,13,TGTGCCAGCAGCTTAGAGCGAAGAGATACGCAGTATTTT,CASSLERRDTQYF
NA,NA,TRBV9,TRBJ2-5,15,TGTGCCAGCAGCGAGGGGCAGATCGCACAAGAGACCCAGTACTTC,CASSEGQIAQETQYF
NA,TRBD2,TRBV7-3,TRBJ2-5,16,TGTGCCAGCAGCTCTGGACTAGCGGGAGAGACGGAGACCCAGTACTTC,CASSSGLAGETETQYF
few,TRBD1,TRBV7-8,TRBJ1-5,16,TGTGCCAGCAGCGGAAGGACAGGCTTTAGCAATCAGCCCCAGCATTTT,CASSGRTGFSNQPQHF
NA,NA,TRBV7-2,TRBJ2-2,16,TGTGCCAGCAGCCCCTTCGGGACTCTGAACACCGGGGAGCTGTTTTTT,CASSPFGTLNTGELFF
NA,TRBD2,TRBV11-2,TRBJ2-1,15,TGTGCCAGCAGCCCCGCTAGCGGGAGTCATAATGAGCAGTTCTTC,CASSPASGSHNEQFF
few,TRBD1,TRBV29-1,TRBJ1-1,12,TGCAGCGTTGGACAGGGAAACACTGAAGCTTTCTTT,CSVGQGNTEAFF
NA,TRBD2,TRBV9,TRBJ2-5,18,TGTGCCAGCAGCCCCAAAGGGACTAGCGGGCCCTCCCAAGAGACCCAGTACTTC,CASSPKGTSGPSQETQYF
NA,TRBD2,TRBV27,TRBJ2-7,13,TGTGCCAGCAGGACTAGCGGGAGATACGAGCAGTACTTC,CASRTSGRYEQYF
NA,NA,TRBV28,TRBJ2-7,15,TGTGCCAGCAGTTTTGGTCAGGTCCGTCAGGACGAGCAGTACTTC,CASSFGQVRQDEQYF
NA,NA,TRBV11-2,TRBJ1-1,15,TGTGCCAGCAGCTTAGTGTGGGGGGGCGTTACTGAAGCTTTCTTT,CASSLVWGGVTEAFF
NA,NA,TRBV28,TRBJ2-7,12,TGTGCCAGCAGTTTATTCTCCTACGAGCAGTACTTC,CASSLFSYEQYF
NA,TRBD1,TRBV5-1,TRBJ2-7,14,TGCGCCAGCAGCTTGCCACAGGGGTCCTACGAGCAGTACTTC,CASSLPQGSYEQYF
NA,NA,TRBV7-2,TRBJ1-6,14,TGTGCCAGCAGCTTAGAAGGGGACTATTCACCCCTCCACTTT,CASSLEGDYSPLHF
NA,NA,TRBV6-4,TRBJ2-2,13,TGTGCCAGCAGTGACAGGACTACCGGGGAGCTGTTTTTT,CASSDRTTGELFF
once,TRBD1,TRBV28,TRBJ1-5,15,TGTGCCAGCAGTACGACAGGGGGGCGGGGTCAGCCCCAGCATTTT,CASSTTGGRGQPQHF
NA,NA,TRBV7-9,TRBJ1-1,13,TGTGCCAGCAGCTGGGGGGGGAACACTGAAGCTTTCTTT,CASSWGGNTEAFF
NA,NA,TRBV5-6,TRBJ2-7,12,TGTGCCAGCTCCATTAGGGGGACATATGTGTACTTC,CASSIRGTYVYF
NA,NA,TRBV19,TRBJ1-2,14,TGTGCCAGTAGTATATCTCAGGGAAGCGGCGGCTACACCTTC,CASSISQGSGGYTF
NA,TRBD1,TRBV5-4,TRBJ1-3,12,TGTGCCAGCAGCAACAGGGGGGACACCATATATTTT,CASSNRGDTIYF
NA,TRBD1,TRBV15,TRBJ1-4,15,TGTGCCACCAGCAGGGTTGGGACAGCTAATGAAAAACTGTTTTTT,CATSRVGTANEKLFF
once,NA,TRBV28,TRBJ1-2,13,TGTGCCACCAAACAGGGTTCGGACTATGGCTACACCTTC,CATKQGSDYGYTF
NA,TRBD1,TRBV2,TRBJ1-5,15,TGTGCCAGTGGTCGTGGAGCAGGACAGGGTCAGCCCCAGCATTTT,CASGRGAGQGQPQHF
NA,NA,TRBV11-1,TRBJ2-3,12,TGTGCCAGCAGCTTACAAACTAGTGTGCAGTATTTT,CASSLQTSVQYF
NA,TRBD1,TRBV2,TRBJ1-1,16,TGTGCCAGCAGTGAAGCAACAGGGGGTTGGAAGACTGAAGCTTTCTTT,CASSEATGGWKTEAFF
NA,TRBD2,TRBV30,TRBJ2-1,15,TGTGCCTGGGGACCGGGACTAGCGAATTACAATGAGCAGTTCTTC,CAWGPGLANYNEQFF
NA,NA,TRBV19,TRBJ2-7,15,TGTGCCAGTAGTATTAGGGCAGTTCCTATCTACGAGCAGTACTTC,CASSIRAVPIYEQYF
few,NA,TRBV19,TRBJ2-6,17,TGTGCCAGTAGTCTCCGGGACCGCCGCTCTGGGGCCAACGTCCTGACTTTC,CASSLRDRRSGANVLTF